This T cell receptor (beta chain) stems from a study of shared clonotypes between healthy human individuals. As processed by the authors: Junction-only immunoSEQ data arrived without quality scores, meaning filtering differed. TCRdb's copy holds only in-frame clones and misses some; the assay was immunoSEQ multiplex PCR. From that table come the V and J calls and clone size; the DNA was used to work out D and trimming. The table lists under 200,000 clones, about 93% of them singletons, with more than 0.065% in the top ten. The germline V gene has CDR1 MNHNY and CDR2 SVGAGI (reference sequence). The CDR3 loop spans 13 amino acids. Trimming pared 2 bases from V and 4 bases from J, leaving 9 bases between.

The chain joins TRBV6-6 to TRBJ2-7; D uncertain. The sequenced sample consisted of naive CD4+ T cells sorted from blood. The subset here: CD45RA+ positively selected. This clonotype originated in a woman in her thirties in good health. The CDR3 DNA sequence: TGTGCCAGCAGTTACAGCCACATTTACGAGCAGTACTTC. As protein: CASSYSHIYEQYF.